The T cell receptor (beta chain) described here comes from a study of blood T cells in healthy people across ages. About the research overall: Per two T cells, about one barcoded beta molecule was captured through template switching.

Ten milliliters of peripheral blood were drawn from each donor into EDTA-treated tubes. V was cut by 1 base and J by 0 bases, with 9 bases left in between. Germline V lookup: CDR1 MGHRA, CDR2 YSYEKL. The CDR3 covers 16 residues. General observations from the study: Across the age range, TCR beta diversity per million T cells fell in a roughly linear way. Whereas aged donors had fewer naive CD4+ cells, long-lived donors had more of them and higher diversity.

Sample-barcoded 5' priming and a J-beta primer mix drove a second PCR of roughly 7 to 11 cycles. One entry per CDR3 protein results from TCRdb running MiXCR on the 5' RACE reads. The sample holds some 730,000 distinct CDR3 sequences, 22% seen once. As concerns this clonotype: Its antigen is unknown.

V usage is TRBV4-1 and J usage is TRBJ2-2; D gene uncertain. The sample was blood. The clonotype originates from a man in his 70s in good health. The CDR3 nucleotides are TGCGCCAGCAGCCAAGCCCAGTTCGCGAACACCGGGGAGCTGTTTTTT. This codes for CASSQAQFANTGELFF.